These T cell receptor beta chains were read from a single sample in a study of blood T cell repertoires in COVID-19. This table comes from immunoSEQ multiplex PCR, and its TCRdb copy is limited to in-frame clones, with some not included. The sample yields 50,000 to 75,000 clones, approximately 80% seen once. The sample was peripheral blood. The source is an elderly woman with active or convalescent COVID-19. CDR3s include the opening cysteine and the closing phenylalanine or tryptophan. D genes are given only for firm matches. Only some rows state a clone size, as once, few, many or a class for expanded clones.

size,J,length,D,V,DNA,CDR3
many,TRBJ1-1,15,TRBD1,TRBV4-1,TGCGCCAGCAGCCAACGACAGGGCGTCTCTGTTGAAGCTTTCTTT,CASSQRQGVSVEAFF
once,TRBJ1-1,15,-,TRBV5-8,TGTGCCAGCAGCTTGGCGGGGGGCATGAACACTGAAGCTTTCTTT,CASSLAGGMNTEAFF
-,TRBJ2-1,15,TRBD2,TRBV7-2,TGTGCCAGCAGCTTAACGAGCGGGGTCAGCAATGAGCAGTTCTTC,CASSLTSGVSNEQFF
few,TRBJ1-2,16,-,TRBV10-3,TGTGCCATCAGTGACGCGGGGAGGAACAACCCCTATGGCTACACCTTC,CAISDAGRNNPYGYTF
few,TRBJ1-2,13,TRBD1,TRBV27,TGTGCCAGCAGTAGGGACAGGGGCCTTGGCTACACCTTC,CASSRDRGLGYTF
-,TRBJ1-3,15,TRBD1,TRBV10-3,TGTGCCATCATCGCCTCCCAGGGGGGCGGAAACACCATATATTTT,CAIIASQGGGNTIYF
-,TRBJ2-7,13,TRBD1,TRBV6-4,TGTGCCAGCAGTTTAGACAGGGGTAGTGAGCAGTACTTC,CASSLDRGSEQYF
-,TRBJ1-3,14,-,TRBV19,TGTGCCAGTAGTCCCTCGGGGGCTGGAAACACCATATATTTT,CASSPSGAGNTIYF
-,TRBJ1-2,12,TRBD1,TRBV19,TGTGCCAGCCAAGGACAGGGCTCTGGCTACACCTTC,CASQGQGSGYTF
once,TRBJ1-6,14,-,TRBV11-2,TGTGCCAGCAGCTTAGGACTGGGAGGGTCACCCCTCCACTTT,CASSLGLGGSPLHF
few,TRBJ2-1,14,TRBD2,TRBV5-1,TGCGCCAGCACGCAGGGACTAGCGGCTCATGAGCAGTTCTTC,CASTQGLAAHEQFF
-,TRBJ2-1,15,TRBD1,TRBV6-1,TGTGCCAGCAGTGAATCTGTGACAGGGCACAATGAGCAGTTCTTC,CASSESVTGHNEQFF
-,TRBJ2-3,16,TRBD2,TRBV6-4,TGTGCCAGCAGTGAGGCTGGACTAGCGGGGGCAGATACGCAGTATTTT,CASSEAGLAGADTQYF
few,TRBJ1-5,14,-,TRBV4-3,TGCGCCAGCAGCCAAGGACAGAGCAATCAGCCCCAGCATTTT,CASSQGQSNQPQHF
-,TRBJ2-2,17,-,TRBV4-1,TGCGCCAGCAGCCAAGTAGGTTTGCAGGGGAACACCGGGGAGCTGTTTTTT,CASSQVGLQGNTGELFF
-,TRBJ2-2,13,-,TRBV12-5,TGTGCTAGTGGCAATAGGGGGACCGGGGAGCTGTTTTTT,CASGNRGTGELFF
-,TRBJ1-4,16,TRBD1,TRBV24-1,TGTGCCACCAGTGACCGACCTGACAGGGGAGGCGAAAAACTGTTTTTT,CATSDRPDRGGEKLFF
once,TRBJ2-1,17,TRBD2,TRBV7-6,TGTGCCAGCAGCTTGGGGTCTTATACTAGCGGGGGGGCAGGTCAGTTCTTC,CASSLGSYTSGGAGQFF
once,TRBJ1-1,15,-,TRBV28,TGTGCCAGCAGTTTTAGTCCCCAGGTGAACACTGAAGCTTTCTTT,CASSFSPQVNTEAFF
-,TRBJ2-5,15,TRBD2,TRBV6-5,TGTGCCAGCATGAAGGCAGCGGGGGGTCCAGGGACCCAGTACTTC,CASMKAAGGPGTQYF
-,TRBJ1-2,16,-,TRBV4-3,TGCGCCAGCAGCCAAGTTTGGAAGGCTGCGGACTATGGCTACACCTTC,CASSQVWKAADYGYTF
-,TRBJ1-2,13,-,TRBV18,TGTGCCAGCTCACAAACGGACAGCTATGGCTACACCTTC,CASSQTDSYGYTF
-,TRBJ1-2,15,-,TRBV9,TGTGCCAGCAGCGTAGGGACTGAAGCTAACTATGGCTACACCTTC,CASSVGTEANYGYTF
-,TRBJ2-7,15,TRBD2,TRBV28,TGTGCCAGCAGTTTACCGGGGACTATGACCTACGAGCAGTACTTC,CASSLPGTMTYEQYF
-,TRBJ2-3,15,-,TRBV7-3,TGTGCCAGCAGCCGCGGGGCTGGGGGGACAGATACGCAGTATTTT,CASSRGAGGTDTQYF
-,TRBJ1-1,13,-,TRBV10-1,TGCGCCAGCAGTGAGCGCGAGAACACTGAAGCTTTCTTT,CASSERENTEAFF
-,TRBJ2-1,15,TRBD1,TRBV10-3,TGTGCCATCAGTTCAAGTACAGGGGGCTTCAATGAGCAGTTCTTC,CAISSSTGGFNEQFF
few,TRBJ2-1,15,TRBD1,TRBV7-6,TGTGCCAGCAGCCTAGGGGACAGGGGTTACAATGAGCAGTTCTTC,CASSLGDRGYNEQFF
-,TRBJ1-4,14,TRBD1,TRBV7-2,TGTGCCAGCAGAACCGGACAGGAGAAGGAAAAACTGTTTTTT,CASRTGQEKEKLFF
-,TRBJ2-5,16,TRBD2,TRBV6-5,TGTGCCAGCAGTTACTCGAATCTAGCGGGTCAGGAGACCCAGTACTTC,CASSYSNLAGQETQYF
-,TRBJ1-3,15,-,TRBV5-6,TGTGCCAGCAGCTTGGATAGGGGGTCTGGAAACACCATATATTTT,CASSLDRGSGNTIYF
-,TRBJ1-4,14,TRBD1,TRBV27,TGTGCCAGCAGATCCGACAGGGGGGTCGGAAAACTGTTTTTT,CASRSDRGVGKLFF
-,TRBJ1-1,16,-,TRBV11-2,TGTGCCAGCAGCTTAGTTTTCGGACAGCCGAACACTGAAGCTTTCTTT,CASSLVFGQPNTEAFF
-,TRBJ1-1,14,TRBD1,TRBV6-6,TGTGCCAGCAGTCCGACAGGGCGGAGCACTGAAGCTTTCTTT,CASSPTGRSTEAFF
-,TRBJ1-1,15,-,TRBV5-4,TGTGCCAGCAGCTTTACGGCTGGGGACTTCACTGAAGCTTTCTTT,CASSFTAGDFTEAFF
-,TRBJ1-1,13,TRBD1,TRBV29-1,TGCAGCTTTAGACAGGGGATTGTAACTGAAGCTTTCTTT,CSFRQGIVTEAFF
-,TRBJ1-1,15,TRBD1,TRBV10-3,TGTGCCATCACCCGACAGGGGCTGATGAACACTGAAGCTTTCTTT,CAITRQGLMNTEAFF
few,TRBJ2-5,16,TRBD2,TRBV18,TGTGCCAGCTCACTTGCCGGACTAGCGGGATTAGAGACCCAGTACTTC,CASSLAGLAGLETQYF
-,TRBJ1-1,13,-,TRBV19,TGTGCCAGTAGCTACAGGGTAGGGACTGAAGCTTTCTTT,CASSYRVGTEAFF